Detailed here is one T cell receptor beta chain. This clonotype is a singleton in its sample. Its antigen is currently not known. Nothing much larger sits one base from this clone, and base qualities are not available. Evidence from a single read is weak. This specimen belongs to a study of CD8 T cells in Susac syndrome (dated by TCRdb to the late 2010s). About the investigation overall: Among the sequenced Susac syndrome patients, about six had clinically active disease and under ten were in clinical remission. At blood withdrawal, Susac syndrome patients were either therapy-naive, taking corticosteroids (in some cases with IVIg as well), or taking IVIg alone. Repertoire sequencing was used to test whether CD8+ T cell activation and differentiation in Susac syndrome was antigen driven. Overall study results and their limits: The number of individuals in the TCR sequencing and HLA analysis was recognized as being relatively small. No clonal expansion was detected in the CD4+ T cell repertoire of Susac syndrome patients.

In the germline V gene, CDR1 corresponds to SQVTM and CDR2 to ANQGSEA. The germline V end is reduced by 4 bases and the J end by 9 bases; junction bases left unmatched: 4. Including the terminal cysteine and phenylalanine, the CDR3 comprises 12 residues. Only the CDR3 region is kept as DNA, spanning 36 bases read in frame from base 1. RNA was extracted using the RNeasy kit, and about 0.45 to 1 microgram was reverse transcribed with random hexamers. The immunoSEQ multiplex PCR assay, which covers 54 Vbeta and 13 Jbeta segments, was used to amplify TCR beta CDR3 regions. To correct PCR amplification bias, a synthetic template baseline was used for both primer optimization and computational correction. The original methods were these. Reads were annotated to V, D and J genes according to IMGT and were analyzed with immunoSEQ Analyzer, with only productive sequences retained. Clonality was calculated as one minus the Shannon entropy normalized by log2 of the number of productive unique sequences. For each patient and control, public and private clones were evaluated within the 100 most prevalent clones. Clones were defined as Susac-specific if absent from the healthy and MS cohorts, from 1052 published viral clones and from other ImmuneACCESS disease sequences. TCRdb reprocessing: public reads trimmed at Q25 with fastp, clones called with MiXCR, in-frame beta chains kept. Rows matching on CDR3 protein sequence are summarized as one entry with the most common DNA and genes. Clone size and V and J calls follow TCRdb, not the original study. This sample is represented by 150,000 to 200,000 distinct CDR3 sequences; about 96% of them were singletons. The top ten constitute about 0.12% of the sample.

High-throughput TCR beta sequencing profiled peripheral blood CD8+ and CD4+ T cells from healthy donors, Susac syndrome patients and multiple sclerosis patients. The Susac syndrome patients fulfilled recently defined diagnostic criteria for definite or probable disease. Bulk CD8+ and CD4+ T cells were purified by magnetic negative isolation, while CD8+ TEMRA cells were enriched using FACS. Blood was drawn into EDTA tubes, processed within 24 hours, and PBMCs were isolated by density gradient centrifugation. PBMCs destined for TCR sequencing were cryopreserved in liquid nitrogen and later thawed in a 37 °C water bath. The sorted or isolated CD4+, CD8+ and CD8+ TEMRA cells reached a purity of at least 90%.

The sequence came from a human donor with Susac syndrome. Source material: CD4+ T cells from PBMCs. Recombination linked TRBV29-1 to TRBJ2-1; the central 9 bases match TRBD1. The DNA sequence is TGCAGCGTTGTACAGGGGGCTATTGAGCAGTTCTTC. This gives the protein CSVVQGAIEQFF.